The source of this T cell receptor (beta chain) is a study of T-cell reconstitution after alpha-beta-depleted transplantation in children. Germline V lookup: CDR1 SQVTM, CDR2 ANQGSEA. The V gene end was trimmed by 5 bases and the J gene end by 2 bases; junction bases not matched to a gene: 6. The CDR3 sequence is 15 residues long. As it was prepared, the TCRbeta library received unique molecular identifiers. One entry per CDR3 protein, called by TCRdb with MiXCR from the PCR reads. The top ten hold more than 2.5% of the sample, which has just under 550,000 distinct CDR3 sequences, about 17% seen once.

The chain has TRBV29-1 and TRBJ2-5, with TRBD2 identical over 12 bases. Sequencing was performed on PBMCs from the stem cell graft donor, taken from the stem cell graft. This receptor was taken from a human donor who donated a stem cell graft to a child with acute lymphoblastic leukemia. CDR3 sequence reads: CSVHLAGGRQETQYF. CDR3 coding DNA: TGCAGCGTTCACCTAGCGGGAGGGCGACAAGAGACCCAGTACTTC.